These T cell receptor beta chains were read from a single sample in a study of T cells in localized non-small cell lung cancer. Using immunoSEQ multiplex PCR, the repertoire was profiled, and TCRdb retains in-frame clones only, with some absent. The data show around 50,000 clones, roughly 90% seen once. The material sequenced was peripheral blood, taken before any cancer treatment. These TCRs come from a male donor older than 55 with stage III squamous cell lung carcinoma. Each CDR3 is given with its conserved first and last residue. The order of the fields is D gene, V gene, J gene, clone size, CDR3 protein, CDR3 DNA. The D gene is left open where the match is weak. Expanded clones get a size class; other rows say once, few or many, or leave the size out.

.	TRBV7-2	TRBJ2-5	.	CASSLDGRVGETQYF	TGTGCCAGCAGCTTAGACGGGAGAGTCGGTGAGACCCAGTACTTC
.	TRBV21-1	TRBJ1-1	.	CASSKGGGRTEAFF	TGTGCCAGCAGCAAGGGAGGGGGGCGGACTGAAGCTTTCTTT
.	TRBV5-4	TRBJ1-2	.	CASSPVGLGGQSTGYTF	TGTGCCAGCAGCCCCGTCGGCCTGGGAGGGCAATCGACCGGCTACACCTTC
.	TRBV12-5	TRBJ1-1	.	CASGAPGRMNTEAFF	TGTGCTAGTGGCGCCCCAGGTCGTATGAACACTGAAGCTTTCTTT
.	TRBV18	TRBJ2-7	.	CASSPPGGSSYEQYF	TGTGCCAGCTCACCCCCAGGGGGGTCCTCCTACGAGCAGTACTTC
.	TRBV15	TRBJ1-3	.	CATSQPSSGNTIYF	TGTGCCACCTCTCAGCCGTCCTCTGGAAACACCATATATTTT
TRBD2	TRBV4-3	TRBJ2-1	.	CASSQDEGGLALGDEQFF	TGCGCCAGCAGCCAAGATGAGGGAGGACTAGCCCTTGGGGATGAGCAGTTCTTC
TRBD1	TRBV7-2	TRBJ2-7	.	CASSLGTGSYEQYF	TGTGCCAGCAGCCTAGGGACAGGGTCCTACGAGCAGTACTTC
.	TRBV5-4	TRBJ2-1	.	CASSRFGGYNEQFF	TGTGCCAGCAGCCGCTTCGGGGGTTACAATGAGCAGTTCTTC
.	TRBV7-9	TRBJ1-1	.	CASSSTGLEAFF	TGTGCCAGCAGCTCCACGGGACTGGAAGCTTTCTTT
.	TRBV14	TRBJ2-4	.	CASSQDSLEGTKNIQYF	TGTGCCAGCAGCCAAGATAGTTTGGAGGGGACCAAAAACATTCAGTACTTC
TRBD2	TRBV5-4	TRBJ2-5	.	CASSLAGGETQYF	TGTGCCAGCAGCTTGGCCGGGGGGGAGACCCAGTACTTC
TRBD1	TRBV2	TRBJ1-4	.	CASNIVGQRDEKLFF	TGTGCCAGCAACATAGTGGGACAGAGGGATGAAAAACTGTTTTTT
.	TRBV27	TRBJ2-1	.	CASSLSHNEQFF	TGTGCCAGCAGTTTATCGCACAATGAGCAGTTCTTC
.	TRBV7-8	TRBJ1-4	.	CASSLEGKRGKLFF	TGTGCCAGCAGCTTAGAGGGGAAGAGGGGAAAACTGTTTTTT
.	TRBV5-1	TRBJ1-1	.	CASSLDAGFDGTEAFF	TGCGCCAGCAGCTTGGATGCCGGGTTCGATGGCACTGAAGCTTTCTTT
TRBD1	TRBV2	TRBJ1-5	.	CASSELTGGFNQPQHF	TGTGCCAGCAGTGAGCTGACAGGGGGCTTCAATCAGCCCCAGCATTTT
.	TRBV30	TRBJ2-3	once	CAWSVTGYTQYF	TGTGCCTGGAGTGTAACGGGATATACGCAGTATTTT
.	TRBV4-1	TRBJ1-5	few	CASSPQERSNQPQHF	TGCGCCAGCAGCCCTCAGGAAAGGAGCAATCAGCCCCAGCATTTT
TRBD2	TRBV12-5	TRBJ2-1	once	CASGPSGLAGGGIHNEQFF	TGTGCTAGTGGCCCCAGTGGACTAGCGGGAGGTGGTATACACAATGAGCAGTTCTTC
TRBD2	TRBV5-1	TRBJ2-1	once	CASSLASSGRVYEQFF	TGCGCCAGCAGCTTAGCATCTAGCGGGAGAGTATATGAGCAGTTCTTC
.	TRBV19	TRBJ1-2	.	CASSMGVDYGYTF	TGTGCCAGTAGTATGGGGGTCGACTATGGCTACACCTTC
TRBD2	TRBV13	TRBJ2-3	.	CASSLRLAARTDTQYF	TGTGCCAGCAGCTTACGACTAGCGGCTCGCACAGATACGCAGTATTTT
.	TRBV7-9	TRBJ1-2	.	CASRRKGPFSGYTF	TGTGCCAGCAGACGAAAGGGGCCTTTCTCCGGCTACACCTTC
.	TRBV6-6	TRBJ2-6	.	CASSYSAGSGANVLTF	TGTGCCAGCAGTTACTCAGCAGGGTCTGGGGCCAACGTCCTGACTTTC
.	TRBV30	TRBJ2-5	.	CAWSGNLNQETQYF	TGTGCCTGGAGTGGAAACCTAAACCAAGAGACCCAGTACTTC
TRBD1	TRBV5-1	TRBJ1-1	.	CASRGTGRNTEAFF	TGCGCCAGCAGGGGGACAGGAAGGAACACTGAAGCTTTCTTT
TRBD2	TRBV5-6	TRBJ2-1	.	CASSLKAGVFNEQFF	TGTGCCAGCAGCTTGAAAGCGGGGGTATTCAATGAGCAGTTCTTC
TRBD2	TRBV12-5	TRBJ2-1	.	CASGLVPSGRVNNEQFF	TGTGCTAGTGGTTTGGTACCAAGCGGGAGGGTCAACAATGAGCAGTTCTTC
.	TRBV5-1	TRBJ2-3	.	CASSLVGEPSTDTQYF	TGCGCCAGCAGCTTGGTCGGGGAACCTAGCACAGATACGCAGTATTTT
.	TRBV11-3	TRBJ1-1	.	CASSLDLSTEAFF	TGTGCCAGCAGCTTAGATCTGAGCACTGAAGCTTTCTTT
.	TRBV6-5	TRBJ1-6	few	CASRRDKANSPLHF	TGTGCCAGCAGAAGGGACAAGGCAAATTCACCCCTCCACTTT
TRBD1	TRBV7-9	TRBJ2-4	.	CASTLGGQPTSGAKNIQYF	TGTGCCAGCACTCTAGGGGGACAGCCGACCTCTGGGGCCAAAAACATTCAGTACTTC
TRBD1	TRBV27	TRBJ2-7	once	CASAKGQGNYEQYF	TGTGCCAGCGCCAAAGGACAGGGAAACTACGAGCAGTACTTC
.	TRBV7-2	TRBJ2-7	.	CASSLGPGQLPYEQYF	TGTGCCAGCAGCTTAGGGCCCGGACAACTGCCCTACGAGCAGTACTTC
TRBD1	TRBV7-2	TRBJ1-1	.	CASSLRGPGTEAFF	TGTGCCAGCAGCTTAAGGGGGCCGGGAACTGAAGCTTTCTTT
.	TRBV5-1	TRBJ2-5	.	CASSLGRITSRETQYF	TGCGCCAGCAGCTTAGGCAGGATAACCTCGAGAGAGACCCAGTACTTC
.	TRBV18	TRBJ1-5	.	CASSPPGTQQPQHF	TGTGCCAGCTCACCACCCGGGACACAGCAGCCCCAGCATTTT
.	TRBV9	TRBJ2-3	.	CASSPFSTDTQYF	TGTGCCAGCAGCCCCTTCAGCACAGATACGCAGTATTTT